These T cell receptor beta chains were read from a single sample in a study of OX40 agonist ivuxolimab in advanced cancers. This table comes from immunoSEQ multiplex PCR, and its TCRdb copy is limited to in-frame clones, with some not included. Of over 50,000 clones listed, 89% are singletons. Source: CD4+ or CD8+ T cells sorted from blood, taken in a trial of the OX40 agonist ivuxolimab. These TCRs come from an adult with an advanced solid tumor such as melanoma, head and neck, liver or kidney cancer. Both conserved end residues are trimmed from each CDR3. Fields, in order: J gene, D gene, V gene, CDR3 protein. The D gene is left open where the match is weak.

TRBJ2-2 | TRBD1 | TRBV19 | ASSIRWTGGARTGELF
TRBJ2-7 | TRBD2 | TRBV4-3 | ASSLAGVHEQY
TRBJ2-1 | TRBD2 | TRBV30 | AWSGLAGYNEQF
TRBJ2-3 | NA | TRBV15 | ATSRDQAGRSYTDTQY
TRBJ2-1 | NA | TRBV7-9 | ASSLDSTSSYNEQF
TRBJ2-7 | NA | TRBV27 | ASSESVGETSYEQY
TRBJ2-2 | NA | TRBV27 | ASSFARENTGELF
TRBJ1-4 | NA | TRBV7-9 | ASSLGHINEKLF
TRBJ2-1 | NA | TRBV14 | ASGGETYNEQF
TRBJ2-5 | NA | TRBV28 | ASSPGPEGQETQY
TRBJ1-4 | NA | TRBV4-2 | ASSPTYSGPNEKLF
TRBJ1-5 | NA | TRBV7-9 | ASSFLGQPQH
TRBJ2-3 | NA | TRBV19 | ASSIATSIDTQY
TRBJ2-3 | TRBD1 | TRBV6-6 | ASRFGQGNTDTQY
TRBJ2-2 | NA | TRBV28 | ASSPLSNTGELF
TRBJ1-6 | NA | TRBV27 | ASSFGGNNSPLH
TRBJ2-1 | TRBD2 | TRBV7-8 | ASSLAREKWNNEQF
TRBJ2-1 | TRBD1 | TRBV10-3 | AISEPGQGDYNEQF
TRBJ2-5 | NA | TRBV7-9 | ASRGTSQETQY
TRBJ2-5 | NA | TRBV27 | ASSLVRQETQY
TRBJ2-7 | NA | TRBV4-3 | ASSQDRAKSYEQY
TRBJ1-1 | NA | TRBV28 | ASSPRQMNTEAF
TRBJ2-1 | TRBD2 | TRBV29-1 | SVGTSGPYNEQF
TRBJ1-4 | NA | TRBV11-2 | ASSPEGLRTTNEKLF
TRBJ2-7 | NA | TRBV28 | ASSLRTYFSYEQY
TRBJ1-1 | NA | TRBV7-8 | ASSLQATEAF
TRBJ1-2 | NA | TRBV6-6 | ASSAPGSYGYT
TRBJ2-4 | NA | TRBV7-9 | ASSSGRGIIKNIQY
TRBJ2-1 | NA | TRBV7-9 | ASSPLEGVRNEQF
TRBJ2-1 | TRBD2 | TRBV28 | ASSSHLAGISYNEQF
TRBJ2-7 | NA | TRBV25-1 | ASSELGHEQY
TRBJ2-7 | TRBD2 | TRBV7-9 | ATTSGRYEQY
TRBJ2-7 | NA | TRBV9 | ASSPRQSSYEQY
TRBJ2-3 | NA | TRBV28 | ASSLRGLSTDTQY
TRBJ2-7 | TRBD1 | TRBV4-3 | ASSQEDRGYEQY
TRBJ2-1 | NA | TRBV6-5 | ASSYASVNEQF
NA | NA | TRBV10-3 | AISADRGAGLSYEQY
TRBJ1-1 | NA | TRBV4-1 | ASSSHGEWNTEAF
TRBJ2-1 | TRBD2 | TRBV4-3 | ASSQESSGGEQF
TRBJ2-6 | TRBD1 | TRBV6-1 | VSSRDSSGANVLT
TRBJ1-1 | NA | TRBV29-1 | SVGRDTEAF
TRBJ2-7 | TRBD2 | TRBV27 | ASSSGTSVFEQY
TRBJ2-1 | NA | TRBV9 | ASSSSGWNEQF
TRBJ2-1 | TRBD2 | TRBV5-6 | ASSLGTSGMQF
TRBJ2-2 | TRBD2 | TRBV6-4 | ASSEVAGGDTGELF
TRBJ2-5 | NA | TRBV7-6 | ASSLEAEPPETQY
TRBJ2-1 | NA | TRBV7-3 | ASSRVWGASNEQF
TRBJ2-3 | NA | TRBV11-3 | ASSLVGAPDTQY
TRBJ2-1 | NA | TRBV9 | ASSDRDSNYNEQF
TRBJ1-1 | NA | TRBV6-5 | ASSSPLDSEAF
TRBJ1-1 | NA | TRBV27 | ATQFRGVGTEAF
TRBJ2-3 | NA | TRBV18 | ASSLEGVIADTQY
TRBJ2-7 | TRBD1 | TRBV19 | ASSIETGGPFDEQY
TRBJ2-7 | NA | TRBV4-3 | ASSQDPGPSYEQY
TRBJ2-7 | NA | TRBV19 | ASSVATGSGEQY
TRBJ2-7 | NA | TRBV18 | ASSPGGMDEQY
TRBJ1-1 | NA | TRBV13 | ASSLGQGWANTEAF